This T cell receptor beta chain was observed in a study of blood T cell repertoires in COVID-19. Turning to the study itself: The United States, Italy and Spain were the sources of the acute and convalescent COVID-19 samples. Nucleic acid was either cDNA or gDNA, and it came from T cells, B-cell-depleted T cells, or PBMCs.

In the authors' methods: Counts of nucleated cells, estimated from reference gene primer amplification, were obtained. Data came from immunoSEQ multiplex PCR; TCRdb stores just in-frame clones and leaves some out. That table is the source of V, J and clone size, and D and trimming were worked out from the DNA. The data show some 210,000 clones, 84% seen once. Looked up from germline, CDR1 is LNHDA and CDR2 is SQIVND (reference sequence). The length of the CDR3 is 14 residues. Unmatched junction bases numbered 8, after V lost 5 bases and J lost 5 bases. Source material: peripheral blood. The origin of this receptor is a woman aged 45 to 65 with active or convalescent COVID-19. V gene TRBV19 combines with J gene TRBJ2-5, with TRBD1 matching 7 bases. The CDR3 DNA reads as TGTGCCAGTAGTCTCGGACAGGTTCTCGAGACCCAGTACTTC. This sequence encodes CASSLGQVLETQYF.